The 26 T cell receptor beta chains presented below share a single source sample, sequenced in a study of T cell repertoires in cytomegalovirus infection. These receptors' targets are unknown. TCRdb used MiXCR to reprocess the reads, holding one entry per CDR3 protein. Of some 560,000 distinct CDR3 sequences detected, almost 40% appear once; the ten largest clones hold about 46%. This material consisted of cultured PBMCs, taken from culture after CMV antigen stimulation. The receptors were sampled from a human donor in good health (CMV status not recorded). Some clones in this sample may be carry-over from other donors' samples.

This clonotype was counted between two and nine times. The J gene is TRBJ1-3, the V gene TRBV12-5; weak D call: TRBD1 (5 bases). V was shortened by 7 bases and J by 3 bases, with 13 bases between the two germline ends. Germline V gene lookup returns CDR1 LGHNT and CDR2 FRNRAP. The CDR3 consists of 14 residues. The CDR3, as DNA: TGTGCTAGTGCCCATTCGGGGGTTGGAAACACCATATATTTT. Protein: CASAHSGVGNTIYF.

The chain joins TRBV12-3 or TRBV12-4 to TRBJ1-1, with no clear D. The CDR3 sequence is 14 residues long. Trimming removed 5 bases from V and 3 bases from J, with 13 bases in between. This CDR3 reads CASSLGFGYTEAFF. The DNA of the CDR3 is TGTGCCAGCAGTCTGGGATTTGGATACACTGAAGCTTTCTTT.

In its sample, this clonotype was seen once. This rearrangement joins TRBV11-1 to TRBJ2-7, with 11 bases that match TRBD2. Germline CDR1 SGHAT, CDR2 FQDESV (reference sequence). The junction had 8 bases not matched to a gene; V was cut back by 5 bases and J by 2 bases. The CDR3 runs 16 residues. This CDR3 reads CASSTDSGGDPYEQYF. In DNA, the CDR3 is TGTGCCAGCAGCACCGATAGCGGGGGGGACCCCTACGAGCAGTACTTC. Filled out from reference TRBV11-1 and TRBJ2-7, the complete variable domain reads EAEVAQSPRYKITEKSQAVAFWCDPISGHATLYWYRQILGQGPELLVQFQDESVVDDSQLPKDRFSAERLKGVDSTLKIQPAELGDSAMYLCASSTDSGGDPYEQYFGPGTRLTVT.

This clonotype turned up a few times. This chain joins TRBV7-9 and TRBJ2-5; 9 nucleotides match TRBD1. Trimming at V came to 3 bases and at J to 4 bases, leaving 6 bases not matched to a gene. The germline gives CDR1 SEHNR, CDR2 FQNEAQ (reference sequence). The CDR3 consists of 15 residues. CDR3 DNA: TGTGCCAGCAGCTTCTTTCGGACAGGGGTAGAGACCCAGTACTTC. It specifies CASSFFRTGVETQYF.

In its sample, this clonotype was seen many times. The chain combines TRBV7-2 with TRBJ1-3; 8 bases line up with TRBD1. Trimming took 3 bases from V and 0 from J; bases not matched to a gene: 7. Germline CDR1 is SGHTA and CDR2 is FQGNSA. The CDR3 sequence is 17 residues long. The CDR3 region is CASSLTGAPGSGNTIYF. In nucleotides, the CDR3 is TGTGCCAGCAGCTTGACAGGGGCACCCGGCTCTGGAAACACCATATATTTT.

This clonotype was seen ten or more times. The gene calls are TRBV7-2 and TRBJ2-7; TRBD1 matches 9 bases. After removal of 3 bases from V and 3 bases from J, the junction contained 6 bases not matched to a gene. Per the germline V gene, CDR1 is SGHTA and CDR2 is FQGNSA. The CDR3 loop spans 15 amino acids. CDR3 nucleotide sequence: TGTGCCAGCAGCTTCACCGGGACAGGGAACTACGAGCAGTACTTC. Translating it yields CASSFTGTGNYEQYF.

This chain joins TRBV20-1 and TRBJ2-3; 9 bases match TRBD2. This CDR3 has 16 amino acids. The V gene end was trimmed by 3 bases and the J gene end by 2 bases; junction bases not matched to a gene: 9. CDR1 DFQATT and CDR2 SNEGSKA come from the germline V gene (reference sequence). CDR3 residues: CSARSSSSGDTDTQYF. DNA of the CDR3: TGCAGTGCTAGGAGCAGTTCTAGCGGGGACACAGATACGCAGTATTTT.

The chain links TRBV5-1 to TRBJ2-1; 7 positions match TRBD2. The CDR3 loop spans 14 amino acids. Germline V CDR1 and CDR2: SGHRS, YFSETQ. V gave up 6 bases and J gave up 4 bases; unmatched junction bases: 7. The CDR3 DNA reads TGCGCCAGCAATCCTAGCGGTTTTTACAATGAGCAGTTCTTC. Amino acids: CASNPSGFYNEQFF.

Notes on this clonotype: A single base separates this from a much larger clone, so it may be a read error. The CDR3 carries no conserved terminal phenylalanine or tryptophan, so it likely arises from a read error. V gene TRBV7-8 combines with J gene TRBJ2-5; D might be TRBD2 (5 bases). Trimming cost V 5 bases and J 2 bases, with 18 bases left between them. Germline assignment: CDR1 SGHVS and CDR2 FQNEAQ. The CDR3 is 16 residues long. CDR3 nucleotide sequence: TGTGCCAGCAGCGACGCTAGCTACATCGATCAAGAGACCCAGTACCTC. Protein product: CASSDASYIDQETQYL.

This clonotype was observed a few times. The chain is built from TRBV7-6 and TRBJ1-6; tentatively, D is TRBD1 (6 bases). The V end was cut by 5 bases, the J end by 6 bases, with 17 bases between. Germline CDR1 and CDR2: SGHVS and FNYEAQ. The CDR3 runs to 16 residues. The CDR3 spells CASSTGPGGPNSPLHF. CDR3 DNA: TGTGCCAGCAGCACCGGGCCCGGGGGGCCTAATTCACCCCTCCACTTT.

V gene TRBV27 combines with J gene TRBJ2-7; TRBD2 matches 14 bases. V shed 2 bases and J 5 bases; nucleotides not matched to a gene: 8. This CDR3 spans 17 amino acids. CDR1 and CDR2 from the germline V gene are MNHEY and SMNVEV (reference sequence). CDR3 loop: CASSLPRTSGRNNEQYF. The CDR3 DNA reads as TGTGCCAGCAGTTTACCCCGGACTAGCGGGAGGAATAACGAGCAGTACTTC.

The genes are TRBV20-1 and TRBJ1-1; 7 bases match TRBD1. V lost 5 bases to trimming and J lost 4 bases; unmatched junction nucleotides: 4. CDR1 DFQATT and CDR2 SNEGSKA come from the germline V gene (reference sequence). This CDR3 has 12 residues. CDR3 residues: CSARQGGTEAFF. CDR3 nucleotide sequence: TGCAGTGCTCGACAGGGAGGCACTGAAGCTTTCTTT.

The rearrangement joins TRBV19 to TRBJ2-1; D ambiguous. Trimming left V 2 bases short and J 6 bases short, with 8 bases between. CDR1 LNHDA and CDR2 SQIVND come from the germline V gene (reference sequence). The CDR3 extends over 13 amino acids. This CDR3 is CASSILPGNEQFF. The DNA for the CDR3 is TGTGCCAGTAGTATATTGCCAGGCAATGAGCAGTTCTTC.

The chain is built from TRBV28 and TRBJ1-2; no firm D call. Trimming left V 4 bases short and J 2 bases short, with 20 bases between. Germline CDR1 and CDR2: MDHEN and SYDVKM. The length of the CDR3 is 17 residues. The CDR3 reads CASSSWGGDTSNYGYTF. Here the CDR3 DNA reads TGTGCCAGCAGTTCTTGGGGAGGAGACACCTCAAACTATGGCTACACCTTC.

This clonotype was recorded a few times. This CDR3 reads CASSFRIWTSGRSGETQYF. CDR3 DNA sequence: TGTGCCAGCAGTTTCCGTATCTGGACTAGCGGGAGGTCCGGGGAGACCCAGTACTTC. The chain employs TRBV12-3 or TRBV12-4 and TRBJ2-5; TRBD2 matches at 14 bases. Losses at the gene ends were 3 bases for V and 5 bases for J; bases not matched to a gene: 14. This CDR3 is built from 19 residues.

The V gene is TRBV7-9, the J gene TRBJ2-7, with D perhaps TRBD1 or TRBD2 (5 bases each). V lost 0 bases, J lost 0 bases, and 9 bases lay in between. Germline-derived CDR1 and CDR2 are SEHNR and FQNEAQ (reference sequence). This CDR3 comprises 15 residues. The CDR3 coding sequence is TGTGCCAGCAGCTTAGCCCGGGACGGCTCCTACGAGCAGTACTTC. It specifies CASSLARDGSYEQYF.

V is TRBV6-1 and J is TRBJ1-5; D not certain. V was pared by 3 bases and J by 0 bases, with 6 bases between. The CDR3 totals 14 residues. Germline CDR1 and CDR2: MNHNS and SASEGT. CDR3 sequence reads: CASSEGPSNQPQHF. The CDR3 DNA is TGTGCCAGCAGTGAGGGTCCTAGCAATCAGCCCCAGCATTTT.

V gene TRBV7-9 combines with J gene TRBJ2-7; D gene uncertain. The CDR3 is 14 amino acids. Trimming left V 4 bases short and J 7 bases short, with 17 bases between. Germline CDR1 SEHNR, CDR2 FQNEAQ (reference sequence). CDR3 region: CASSSSREMGEQYF. In nucleotides, the CDR3 is TGTGCCAGCAGCTCCTCAAGAGAAATGGGGGAGCAGTACTTC. Combining the CDR3 with reference TRBV7-9 and TRBJ2-7 gives the whole variable domain DTGVSQNPRHKITKRGQNVTFRCDPISEHNRLYWYRQTLGQGPEFLTYFQNEAQLEKSRLLSDRFSAERPKGSFSTLEIQRTEQGDSAMYLCASSSSREMGEQYFGPGTRLTVT.

V gene TRBV7-2 combines with J gene TRBJ2-1; 7 positions agree with TRBD1. The CDR3 loop spans 13 amino acids. The trim removed 6 bases at V and 7 bases at J, leaving 6 bases unmatched. Germline lookup yields CDR1 SGHTA and CDR2 FQGNSA. The DNA of the CDR3 is TGTGCCAGCAGTCGAGCGACAGGGAATGAGCAGTTCTTC. As protein: CASSRATGNEQFF.

V is TRBV19 and J is TRBJ1-5; 7 positions agree with TRBD1. From germline, CDR1 is LNHDA and CDR2 SQIVND (reference sequence). The CDR3 has 15 amino acids. Losses at the gene ends were 3 bases for V and 7 bases for J; bases not matched to a gene: 9. CDR3 region: CASSIDRVDGQPQHF. The CDR3 DNA reads as TGTGCCAGTAGTATCGACAGGGTAGACGGGCAGCCCCAGCATTTT.

The chain has TRBV20-1 and TRBJ2-5; tentatively, D is TRBD2 (5 bases). The germline V gene encodes CDR1 DFQATT and CDR2 SNEGSKA (reference sequence). The CDR3 consists of 15 residues. Deletions cut 0 bases from V and 2 bases from J, with 13 bases between. Here the CDR3 DNA reads TGCAGTGCTAGAGACGGACTGACGCCGCAAGAGACCCAGTACTTC. This codes for CSARDGLTPQETQYF.

In this sample, this clonotype turned up many times. This chain links TRBV7-2 with TRBJ2-3; possible D gene TRBD1, 7 bases. Trimming left V 5 bases short and J 3 bases short, with 15 bases between. CDR1 is SGHTA, CDR2 FQGNSA, per germline. The CDR3 sequence is 15 residues long. The CDR3, as DNA: TGTGCCAGCAGCCCGCGACAGGGACTGACAGATACGCAGTATTTT. This codes for CASSPRQGLTDTQYF.

The chain joins TRBV7-8 to TRBJ1-1; D possibly corresponds to TRBD1 (6 bases). This CDR3 has 17 amino acids. Trimming took 3 bases from V and 10 from J, leaving 27 bases between them. The germline V gene has CDR1 SGHVS and CDR2 FQNEAQ. The chain's CDR3 is CASSFLPRLGQPKAAFF. The CDR3, as DNA: TGTGCCAGCAGCTTCCTTCCGCGACTGGGACAACCTAAAGCAGCTTTCTTT.

This clonotype was counted between two and nine times. The chain uses TRBV19 and TRBJ2-1; D is possibly TRBD1 (6 bases). This CDR3 is 11 amino acids long. V shed 6 bases and J shed 9 bases, with 9 bases lying between them. Germline V gene sequence: CDR1 LNHDA, CDR2 SQIVND (reference sequence). The chain's CDR3 is CASRTGSEQFF. CDR3 in DNA: TGTGCCAGTAGAACAGGGAGTGAGCAGTTCTTC.

This clonotype was recorded a few times. V usage is TRBV7-2 and J usage is TRBJ2-3; no clear D. Trimming left V 5 bases short and J 1 base short, with 16 bases between. Germline V gene data show CDR1 as SGHTA and CDR2 as FQGNSA. This CDR3 spans 16 amino acids. The CDR3 sequence is CASSPDSYGGTDTQYF. CDR3 bases: TGTGCCAGCAGCCCTGACTCGTATGGCGGCACAGATACGCAGTATTTT.

This chain connects TRBV7-2 to TRBJ2-1; D unclear. Germline CDR1 reads SGHTA; CDR2 reads FQGNSA. Deletions cut 6 bases from V and 9 bases from J, with 12 bases between. CDR3 length: 12 amino acids. The CDR3 sequence is CASRTVWGEQFF. The CDR3 bases are TGTGCCAGCAGGACCGTCTGGGGTGAGCAGTTCTTC.